This T cell receptor beta chain was profiled in a study of identical twins. General study findings and limits: Diverse VJ usage suggested most zero-insertion clonotypes were not invariant T cells.

TCRdb reprocessed the 5' RACE reads via MiXCR and lists one record per CDR3 protein. The table lists 470,000 or so distinct CDR3 sequences, roughly 24% of them singletons, with roughly 3% in the top ten. In regard to this clonotype: Its target is not known.

These same data were also listed under a study on T cells expressing NK-cell markers. That publication notes: Among CD8+ T cells from over 5 donors, dominant NKG2C+ clonotypes accounted for about 1.0-7.5%.

The clonotype was recovered from a woman between 18 and 29 years old in good health. The source material was CD4+ T cells sorted from blood.

The CDR3 region has the DNA TGCAGTGCTAGCCTGGGAGGGTTCCCGGGGTCGAATGAGCAGTTCTTC. Protein: CSASLGGFPGSNEQFF. The chain recombines TRBV20-1 with TRBJ2-1, with TRBD2 identical over 7 bases. V gave up 3 bases and J gave up 7 bases; unmatched junction bases: 15. This CDR3 spans 16 amino acids. CDR1 and CDR2 from the germline V gene are DFQATT and SNEGSKA (reference sequence).